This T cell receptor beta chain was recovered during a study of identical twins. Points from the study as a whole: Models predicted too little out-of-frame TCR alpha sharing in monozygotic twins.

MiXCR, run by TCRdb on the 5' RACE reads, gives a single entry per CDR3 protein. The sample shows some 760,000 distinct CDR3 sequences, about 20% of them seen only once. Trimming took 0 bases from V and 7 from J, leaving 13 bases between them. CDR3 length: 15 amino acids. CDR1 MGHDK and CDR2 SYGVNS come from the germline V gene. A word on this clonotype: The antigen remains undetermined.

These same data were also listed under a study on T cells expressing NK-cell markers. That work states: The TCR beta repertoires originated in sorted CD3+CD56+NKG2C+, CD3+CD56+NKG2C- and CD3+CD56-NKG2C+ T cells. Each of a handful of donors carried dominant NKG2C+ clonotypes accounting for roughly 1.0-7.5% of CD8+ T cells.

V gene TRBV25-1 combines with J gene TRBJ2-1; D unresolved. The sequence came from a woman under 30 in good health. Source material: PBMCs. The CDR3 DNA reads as TGTGCCAGCAGTGAATATAGAACCAGTGGAAATGAGCAGTTCTTC. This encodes CASSEYRTSGNEQFF.